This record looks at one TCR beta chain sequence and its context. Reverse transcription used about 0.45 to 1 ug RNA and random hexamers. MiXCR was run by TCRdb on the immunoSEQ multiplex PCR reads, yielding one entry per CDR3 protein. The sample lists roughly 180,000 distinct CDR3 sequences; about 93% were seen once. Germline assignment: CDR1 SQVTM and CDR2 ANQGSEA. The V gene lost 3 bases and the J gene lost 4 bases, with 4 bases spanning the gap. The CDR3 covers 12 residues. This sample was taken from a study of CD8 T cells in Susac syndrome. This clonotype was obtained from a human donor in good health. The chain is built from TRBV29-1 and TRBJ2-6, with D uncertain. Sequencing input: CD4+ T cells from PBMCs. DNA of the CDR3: TGCAGCGTTGAGGCCGGGGCCAACGTCCTGACTTTC. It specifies CSVEAGANVLTF.